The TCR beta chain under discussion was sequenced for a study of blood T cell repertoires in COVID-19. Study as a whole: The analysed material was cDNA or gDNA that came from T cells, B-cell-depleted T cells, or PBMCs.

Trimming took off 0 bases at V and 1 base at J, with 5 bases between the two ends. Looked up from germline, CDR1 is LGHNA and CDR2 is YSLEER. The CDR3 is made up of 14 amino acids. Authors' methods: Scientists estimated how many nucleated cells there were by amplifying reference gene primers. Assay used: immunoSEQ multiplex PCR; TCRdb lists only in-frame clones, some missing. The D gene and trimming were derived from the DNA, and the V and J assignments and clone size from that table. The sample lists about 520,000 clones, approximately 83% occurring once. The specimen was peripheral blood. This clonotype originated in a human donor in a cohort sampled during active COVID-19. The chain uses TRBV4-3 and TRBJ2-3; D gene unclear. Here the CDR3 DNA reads TGCGCCAGCAGCCAAGAGGCGGGCACAGATACGCAGTATTTT. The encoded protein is CASSQEAGTDTQYF.